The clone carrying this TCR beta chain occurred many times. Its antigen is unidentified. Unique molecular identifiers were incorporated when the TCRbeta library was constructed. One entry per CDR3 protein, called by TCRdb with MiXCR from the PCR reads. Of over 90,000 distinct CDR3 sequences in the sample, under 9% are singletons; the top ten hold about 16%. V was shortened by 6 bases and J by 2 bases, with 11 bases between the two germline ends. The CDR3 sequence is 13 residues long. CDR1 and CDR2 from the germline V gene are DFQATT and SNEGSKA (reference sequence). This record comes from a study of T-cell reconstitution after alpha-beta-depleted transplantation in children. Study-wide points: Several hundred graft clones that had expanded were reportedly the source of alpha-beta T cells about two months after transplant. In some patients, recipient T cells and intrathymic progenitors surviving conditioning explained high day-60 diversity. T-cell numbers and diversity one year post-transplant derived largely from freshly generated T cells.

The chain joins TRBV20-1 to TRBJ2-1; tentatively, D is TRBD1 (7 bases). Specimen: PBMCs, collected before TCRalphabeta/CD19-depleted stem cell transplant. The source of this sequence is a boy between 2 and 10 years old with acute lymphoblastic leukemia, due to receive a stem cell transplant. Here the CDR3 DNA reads TGCAGTGCCAGCAGGGGGGCCTACAATGAGCAGTTCTTC. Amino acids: CSASRGAYNEQFF.